The rows below give T cell receptor beta chains drawn from one sample of a study of T-cell reconstitution after alpha-beta-depleted transplantation in children. In TCRdb, the PCR reads were re-called with MiXCR into one record per CDR3 protein. The repertoire holds hundreds of thousands of distinct CDR3 sequences, with 7.5% to 9% as singletons. Specimen: peripheral blood, collected 360 days after TCRalphabeta/CD19-depleted stem cell transplant. These TCRs come from a female patient between 2 and 15 years old who had a stem cell transplant for Fanconi anemia, so the T cells may come from the graft donor. CDR3s include the opening cysteine and the closing phenylalanine or tryptophan. Each record gives: D gene, V gene, J gene, clone size, CDR3 protein, CDR3 DNA. D genes are given only for firm matches. Expanded clones are given a class, and other clones once, few, many or no size at all.

d_gene: TRBD1; v_gene: TRBV12-3/TRBV12-4; j_gene: TRBJ2-7; abundance: many; CDR3aa: CASSLRSGTGKYEQYF; CDR3nt: TGTGCCAGCAGTTTACGCTCCGGGACAGGGAAATACGAGCAGTACTTC
d_gene: .; v_gene: TRBV5-4; j_gene: TRBJ2-5; abundance: few; CDR3aa: CASSLELAVLETQYF; CDR3nt: TGTGCCAGCAGCTTGGAGCTAGCTGTACTGGAGACCCAGTACTTC
d_gene: TRBD2; v_gene: TRBV20-1; j_gene: TRBJ2-5; abundance: many; CDR3aa: CSALSSGRGETQYF; CDR3nt: TGCAGTGCCCTGTCTAGCGGGAGGGGAGAGACCCAGTACTTC
d_gene: .; v_gene: TRBV20-1; j_gene: TRBJ2-3; abundance: many; CDR3aa: CSAPGPTTDTQYF; CDR3nt: TGCAGTGCACCGGGACCAACCACAGATACGCAGTATTTT
d_gene: .; v_gene: TRBV2; j_gene: TRBJ2-2; abundance: many; CDR3aa: CASRGDDGELFF; CDR3nt: TGTGCCAGCCGTGGGGATGACGGGGAGCTGTTTTTT
d_gene: .; v_gene: TRBV2; j_gene: TRBJ1-2; abundance: .; CDR3aa: CASSDMTGAGGGYTF; CDR3nt: TGTGCCAGCAGTGATATGACAGGCGCCGGGGGAGGCTACACCTTC
d_gene: .; v_gene: TRBV12-3/TRBV12-4; j_gene: TRBJ1-3; abundance: .; CDR3aa: CASSFSLSGSSGNTIYF; CDR3nt: TGTGCCAGCAGTTTTAGTTTATCCGGAAGCTCTGGAAACACCATATATTTT
d_gene: .; v_gene: TRBV6-5; j_gene: TRBJ2-7; abundance: many; CDR3aa: CASSYPEQGYYEQYF; CDR3nt: TGTGCCAGCAGTTACCCTGAACAGGGATACTACGAGCAGTACTTC
d_gene: .; v_gene: TRBV5-6; j_gene: TRBJ2-2; abundance: many; CDR3aa: CASQEGTTPGELFF; CDR3nt: TGTGCCAGTCAGGAAGGGACAACCCCCGGGGAGCTGTTTTTT
d_gene: .; v_gene: TRBV7-3; j_gene: TRBJ2-3; abundance: many; CDR3aa: CASSLNSGADTQYF; CDR3nt: TGTGCCAGCAGCTTGAATAGCGGCGCAGATACGCAGTATTTT
d_gene: .; v_gene: TRBV15; j_gene: TRBJ2-6; abundance: .; CDR3aa: CATSRGATPSGANVLTF; CDR3nt: TGTGCCACCAGCAGAGGAGCCACTCCTTCTGGGGCCAACGTCCTGACTTTC
d_gene: TRBD2; v_gene: TRBV15; j_gene: TRBJ2-7; abundance: few; CDR3aa: CATSRDPRGSYEQYF; CDR3nt: TGTGCCACCAGCAGAGACCCGCGGGGGTCCTACGAGCAGTACTTC
d_gene: .; v_gene: TRBV12-3/TRBV12-4; j_gene: TRBJ1-1; abundance: many; CDR3aa: CASSFISANTEAFF; CDR3nt: TGTGCCAGCAGTTTCATCTCAGCAAACACTGAAGCTTTCTTT
d_gene: .; v_gene: TRBV29-1; j_gene: TRBJ2-7; abundance: many; CDR3aa: CSVRGPTGLGEQYF; CDR3nt: TGCAGCGTTAGAGGGCCCACAGGGCTGGGGGAGCAGTACTTC
d_gene: TRBD2; v_gene: TRBV20-1; j_gene: TRBJ2-7; abundance: few; CDR3aa: CSARDLSGDYEQYF; CDR3nt: TGCAGTGCTAGAGACCTTAGCGGGGACTACGAGCAGTACTTC
d_gene: .; v_gene: TRBV7-9; j_gene: TRBJ2-1; abundance: many; CDR3aa: CASRGEGASDEQFF; CDR3nt: TGTGCCAGCAGGGGGGAGGGGGCAAGCGATGAGCAGTTCTTC
d_gene: TRBD1; v_gene: TRBV5-1; j_gene: TRBJ2-7; abundance: many; CDR3aa: CASSLGTGQAYEQYF; CDR3nt: TGCGCCAGCAGCTTAGGGACGGGACAGGCATACGAGCAGTACTTC
d_gene: .; v_gene: TRBV5-6; j_gene: TRBJ2-1; abundance: .; CDR3aa: CASSPRQRGAYNEQFF; CDR3nt: TGTGCCAGCAGCCCGAGGCAGAGAGGGGCTTACAATGAGCAGTTCTTC
d_gene: .; v_gene: TRBV20-1; j_gene: TRBJ2-7; abundance: many; CDR3aa: CSARDSSSYSYEQYF; CDR3nt: TGCAGTGCTAGAGATAGCTCATCATACTCCTACGAGCAGTACTTC
d_gene: TRBD2; v_gene: TRBV6-2/TRBV6-3; j_gene: TRBJ2-7; abundance: .; CDR3aa: CASSYTGSGILPLYEQYF; CDR3nt: TGTGCCAGCAGTTATACCGGAAGCGGGATCCTCCCCCTCTACGAGCAGTACTTC
d_gene: TRBD2; v_gene: TRBV13; j_gene: TRBJ2-1; abundance: few; CDR3aa: CASSILAGGLYNEQFF; CDR3nt: TGTGCCAGCAGCATCCTAGCGGGGGGTCTCTACAATGAGCAGTTCTTC
d_gene: TRBD2; v_gene: TRBV5-1; j_gene: TRBJ2-1; abundance: .; CDR3aa: CASSPGLAGGFNNEQFF; CDR3nt: TGCGCCAGCAGCCCGGGACTAGCGGGGGGATTTAACAATGAGCAGTTCTTC
d_gene: TRBD2; v_gene: TRBV20-1; j_gene: TRBJ2-1; abundance: few; CDR3aa: CSARDLGLAGGSSYNEQFF; CDR3nt: TGCAGTGCTAGAGACCTCGGACTAGCGGGGGGCAGCTCCTACAATGAGCAGTTCTTC
d_gene: TRBD2; v_gene: TRBV10-2; j_gene: TRBJ2-5; abundance: .; CDR3aa: CASIPAGGFGETQYF; CDR3nt: TGCGCCAGCATCCCCGCGGGAGGGTTCGGGGAGACCCAGTACTTC
d_gene: TRBD1; v_gene: TRBV28; j_gene: TRBJ2-2; abundance: many; CDR3aa: CASSGTANTGELFF; CDR3nt: TGTGCCAGCAGTGGGACAGCGAACACCGGGGAGCTGTTTTTT
d_gene: TRBD2; v_gene: TRBV7-2; j_gene: TRBJ2-7; abundance: .; CDR3aa: CASSLGLAGGPREQYF; CDR3nt: TGTGCCAGCAGCTTAGGACTAGCGGGGGGGCCAAGGGAGCAGTACTTC
d_gene: TRBD1; v_gene: TRBV5-1; j_gene: TRBJ2-3; abundance: few; CDR3aa: CASSSDRGLKGGTQYF; CDR3nt: TGCGCCAGCAGCTCGGACAGGGGTCTTAAGGGGGGTACGCAGTATTTT
d_gene: TRBD1; v_gene: TRBV6-2/TRBV6-3; j_gene: TRBJ2-7; abundance: .; CDR3aa: CASSRRGRGYEQYF; CDR3nt: TGTGCCAGCAGTAGAAGGGGGCGCGGGTACGAGCAGTACTTC
d_gene: .; v_gene: TRBV6-2/TRBV6-3; j_gene: TRBJ2-1; abundance: many; CDR3aa: CASSVLRPILYNEQFF; CDR3nt: TGTGCCAGCAGTGTACTCCGCCCGATACTGTACAATGAGCAGTTCTTC
d_gene: .; v_gene: TRBV9; j_gene: TRBJ2-7; abundance: many; CDR3aa: CASSAWDGSYEQYF; CDR3nt: TGTGCCAGCAGCGCCTGGGACGGATCCTACGAGCAGTACTTC
d_gene: .; v_gene: TRBV20-1; j_gene: TRBJ2-7; abundance: few; CDR3aa: CSASPGLYEQYF; CDR3nt: TGCAGTGCTAGCCCGGGACTCTACGAGCAGTACTTC
d_gene: .; v_gene: TRBV7-9; j_gene: TRBJ2-2; abundance: many; CDR3aa: CASSFGTDNTGELFF; CDR3nt: TGTGCCAGCAGCTTCGGGACGGATAACACCGGGGAGCTGTTTTTT